This T cell receptor beta chain came from a study of T cells in Graves' hyperthyroidism and ophthalmopathy. Template material for amplifying TCR beta CDR3 regions consisted of RNA transcripts. When the TCR CDR3 underwent first-round RT-PCR, the HTBI primer set was used. TCRdb re-derived calls from the multiplex PCR reads in MiXCR, one entry per CDR3 protein. Altogether 530,000 or so distinct CDR3 sequences are present, around a quarter being singletons, with the ten largest covering approximately 10%. The germline CDR1 and CDR2 sequences are MGHRA and YSYEKL. V was pared by 3 bases and J by 0 bases, with 4 bases of the junction left unmatched. The CDR3 sequence is 15 residues long.

The specimen was blood. The TCR originated in a woman aged 30 to 39 with Graves' ophthalmopathy. This sequence joins TRBV4-1 and TRBJ1-2; 7 bases map to TRBD1. The CDR3 is CASSQSDRTNYGYTF. The CDR3 DNA follows: TGCGCCAGCAGCCAGTCGGACAGGACTAACTATGGCTACACCTTC.